This T cell receptor beta chain came from a study of shared clonotypes between healthy human individuals (dated by TCRdb to the early 2020s). For the study in its entirety: A couple of women and a few men aged 18 to 49 years were included in the cohort. Libraries were prepared and TCR repertoires were sequenced by different laboratories using diverse techniques, in order to increase sequencing depth and limit assay-specific biases. For each donor, three plates each were used for CD4 naive and CD4 memory, two plates were used for CD8 naive, and one plate was used for CD8 memory. Each donor's leukapheresis produced roughly between roughly 0.85 and 10 billion PBMCs. The study deeply sequenced blood TCR repertoires of roughly five healthy adults to estimate repertoire size and the extent of clonotype sharing between individuals. Overall results and qualifications from the work: Because the study included only a small number of donors, the genetic and exposure-history diversity represented was limited. Compared with non-shared clonotypes, clonotypes shared by all four sorted-subset donors had higher generation probabilities. Sampling was limited to blood, and TCR repertoires in tissue likely differ from TCR repertoires in blood. Estimated clonotype richness was generally larger for naive than for memory subsets. About 4.5% of naive CD4, around 3.5% of naive CD8, roughly 2.4% of memory CD4, and 0.4% of memory CD8 clonotypes were shared across a few donors. Pairwise subsampling led to the expectation that sequencing depth would affect the degree of clonotype sharing among donors. Incomplete sequencing was indicated by rarefaction of sorted-subset datasets, despite the large sequencing depth.

The donors were healthy, HIV-negative adults with no recently reported acute infections or vaccinations. All donors were Caucasian adults living in Nashville, Tennessee, USA. The CD8 memory samples were a combination of magnetically selected CD45RO+ cells and CCR7-negative CD45RA+ effector memory (TemRA) cells. Blood was obtained by leukapheresis, after which PBMCs were separated by Ficoll-Histopaque density gradient centrifugation and cryopreserved in liquid nitrogen vapor phase. Analytical flow cytometry was used to check the purity and quantity of every magnetically sorted T cell population. From each sorted fraction, genomic DNA was isolated and quantified by UV absorbance on a Nanodrop 2000c. This clone appeared a few times. Its antigen target is currently unknown. No quality values exist for individual bases; no much larger clone is one base distant. Using the deep immunoSEQ assay, multiplex PCR amplified TCR CDR3 regions from genomic DNA. For each cell subset, the extracted genomic DNA was distributed evenly across all wells of several immunoSEQ 96-well plates, and each plate served as one replicate. Each replicate PCR for sorted subsets received about 0.2 ug genomic DNA, equal to some 32,000 T cell genomes. Purified libraries were measured with a Qubit 3.0 fluorometer, size-checked on a Bioanalyzer 2100, and measured again with the KAPA Library Quantification kit. Every immunoSEQ 96-well plate was sequenced on a dedicated single-read 150-cycle Illumina NextSeq 550 flow cell. For the original study's pipeline: Because the immunoSEQ output held only junctional sequences and lacked quality scores, the filtering could not match the filtering applied to full-length reads. Sequences were annotated with PyIR, a Python wrapper for IgBLAST v1.9, using IMGT germline references to assign V/J genes and CDR3. Any read was removed if the V/J assignment was weak (E-value above 1e-6), the CDR3 was missing, or the read contained stop codons, out-of-frame junctions, or ambiguous translated residues. V3J clonotypes were defined by identical inferred V gene, J gene, and CDR3 amino acid sequence. Percentage overlap between repertoires was computed as shared unique clonotypes divided by the size of the smaller repertoire. Repertoire richness was assessed with RTK rarefaction, the Chao1 estimator, and Recon v2.1 estimates of unobserved clonotypes. For all TCRbeta clonotypes obtained by the gDNA method from a handful of donors, generation probabilities were computed with OLGA. In TCRdb, the immuneACCESS table is reduced to in-frame sequences with V and J assigned. These tables do not hold every clone; where another copy was compared, an unresolved V gene accounts for under half, and the others remain unexplained. V, J and clone size are taken as reported in that table, and D and trimming were inferred from the DNA itself. The sample table contains about 690,000 clones; only one count was recorded for 90% of them. The ten largest clones take up more than 30% of the sample.

The receptor was isolated from a man younger than 30 in good health. Some clones in this sample may be carry-over from other donors' samples. The sequenced material came from memory CD8+ T cells from PBMCs. This specimen's cell subset or site label, per the study, means: CD45RO+ cells pooled with CCR7-negative TemRA cells.

The CDR3: CASSVVGNWPQHF. Read as DNA, the sequence is TGTGCCAGCAGCGTAGTAGGCAACTGGCCCCAGCATTTT. Rearrangement joined TRBV9 to TRBJ1-5; the D gene identity is not certain. V and J lose 0 bases and 9 bases, and a span of 10 bases separates them. CDR1 and CDR2, looked up from the germline V gene, are SGDLS and YYNGEE. Counted from cysteine to phenylalanine, this CDR3 has 13 amino acids. This entry keeps only the CDR3 DNA: 39 bases, framed from base 1.